A selection of T cell receptor beta chains follows, all from one sample in a study of graft-versus-host responses after intestinal transplantation. The repertoire was sequenced with immunoSEQ multiplex PCR; TCRdb's copy has only in-frame clones and lacks some. The sample has just under 30,000 clones; 80% are singletons. The sequenced sample was ileum tissue, obtained 98 days after intestinal transplantation. The receptor source for this set is a human patient who received an intestinal transplant, so some T cells may come from the graft donor. Both conserved end residues are part of each CDR3. A D gene is named only where the DNA matches it firmly. Clone size, where shown, is once, few, many, or a class for clones that have expanded.

v_call	j_call	d_call	clone_size	cdr3_aa	cdr3_nt
TRBV10-3	TRBJ2-5	TRBD1	-	CATGQGVETQYF	TGTGCCACGGGACAGGGGGTAGAGACCCAGTACTTC
TRBV5-1	TRBJ1-2	TRBD1	-	CASRGPDRAGYGYTF	TGCGCCAGCCGCGGCCCCGACAGGGCTGGGTATGGCTACACCTTC
TRBV2	TRBJ2-1	-	-	CASNVGTYRNEQFF	TGTGCCAGCAATGTAGGGACTTATAGGAATGAGCAGTTCTTC
TRBV27	TRBJ2-3	-	-	CASSPRGGRTDTQYF	TGTGCCAGCAGTCCCAGGGGGGGGCGCACAGATACGCAGTATTTT
TRBV6-5	TRBJ1-1	-	-	CASTPDIGAEAFF	TGTGCCAGCACCCCGGATATCGGCGCTGAAGCTTTCTTT
TRBV30	TRBJ1-6	-	-	CAWSGLNSYNSPLHF	TGTGCCTGGAGCGGGCTAAACTCCTATAATTCACCCCTCCACTTT
TRBV13	TRBJ2-5	-	-	CASSLGGARETQYF	TGTGCCAGCAGCTTAGGGGGGGCAAGGGAGACCCAGTACTTC
TRBV4-1	TRBJ1-2	-	few	CASSQGEGNYGYTF	TGCGCCAGCAGCCAAGGAGAGGGCAACTATGGCTACACCTTC
TRBV7-9	TRBJ1-5	-	few	CASSLVGANQPQHF	TGTGCCAGCAGCTTAGTAGGGGCCAATCAGCCCCAGCATTTT
TRBV20-1	TRBJ1-2	-	-	CSARPAYGYTF	TGCAGTGCTAGACCCGCCTATGGCTACACCTTC
TRBV6-5	TRBJ1-6	-	-	CASRVGDSPLHF	TGTGCCAGCAGGGTGGGCGATTCACCCCTCCACTTT
TRBV6-4	TRBJ1-5	-	-	CASTPGRQPQHF	TGTGCCAGCACTCCGGGACGTCAGCCCCAGCATTTT
TRBV4-2	TRBJ1-5	TRBD1	-	CASSQDTGVQPQHF	TGTGCCAGCAGCCAAGATACAGGGGTTCAGCCCCAGCATTTT
TRBV9	TRBJ1-2	-	-	CASSVGLGAGTYGYTF	TGTGCCAGCAGCGTAGGTCTTGGGGCAGGGACCTATGGCTACACCTTC
TRBV9	TRBJ1-6	-	-	CASSGRRGDQVYNSPLHF	TGTGCCAGCAGCGGGCGGAGGGGAGATCAGGTTTATAATTCACCCCTCCACTTT
TRBV28	TRBJ2-3	-	-	CASRTPQEMSLVF	TGTGCCAGCAGGACCCCACAGGAGATGTCCCTAGTTTTT
TRBV25-1	TRBJ1-2	-	-	CASSASVGSNYGYTF	TGTGCCAGCAGTGCATCGGTAGGCAGTAACTATGGCTACACCTTC
TRBV9	TRBJ1-4	TRBD1	-	CASSDPLQGGPNEKLFF	TGTGCCAGCAGCGACCCGTTACAGGGGGGACCTAATGAAAAACTGTTTTTT
TRBV10-1	TRBJ2-5	TRBD2	-	CASSAGLAETQYF	TGCGCCAGCAGCGCGGGACTAGCAGAGACCCAGTACTTC
TRBV5-1	TRBJ1-1	-	-	CASSLVAGWVSTEAFF	TGCGCCAGCAGCTTGGTGGCAGGGTGGGTGAGCACTGAAGCTTTCTTT
TRBV6-6	TRBJ2-2	-	few	CASSYLAYTGELFF	TGTGCCAGCAGTTACTTGGCGTACACCGGGGAGCTGTTTTTT
TRBV30	TRBJ1-2	-	-	CAWLPGGPMIYGYTF	TGTGCCTGGTTGCCGGGGGGACCCATGATTTATGGCTACACCTTC
TRBV6-1	TRBJ2-7	-	few	CASSGGGRDTLYEQYF	TGTGCCAGCAGTGGAGGAGGGCGGGACACTCTCTACGAGCAGTACTTC
TRBV27	TRBJ2-3	-	-	CASSFAKTGRKYF	TGTGCCAGCAGTTTCGCCAAGACAGGCCGCAAGTATTTT
TRBV6-5	TRBJ1-2	-	-	CASSLQGGSNYGYTF	TGTGCCAGCAGTCTACAGGGAGGCTCGAACTATGGCTACACCTTC
TRBV30	TRBJ2-6	TRBD2	once	CAWSSGRVGSSGANVLTF	TGTGCCTGGAGCTCAGGGAGGGTCGGGAGCTCTGGGGCCAACGTCCTGACTTTC
TRBV5-1	TRBJ2-7	-	-	CASSLDVGTYEQYF	TGCGCCAGCAGCTTGGACGTCGGGACCTACGAGCAGTACTTC
TRBV10-3	TRBJ2-3	TRBD1	-	CATGTGDTDTQYF	TGTGCCACCGGGACAGGGGACACAGATACGCAGTATTTT
TRBV4-1	TRBJ1-5	-	medium-sized	CASSQESGQPQHF	TGCGCCAGCAGCCAAGAGTCCGGTCAGCCCCAGCATTTT
TRBV4-1	TRBJ1-4	-	-	CASSRQENEKLFF	TGCGCCAGCAGCCGACAGGAGAATGAAAAACTGTTTTTT
TRBV2	TRBJ2-3	-	-	CASIKSGGGDTDTQYF	TGTGCCAGCATTAAATCTGGGGGCGGGGACACAGATACGCAGTATTTT
TRBV29-1	TRBJ2-5	-	-	CSVETGWEETQYF	TGCAGCGTTGAAACGGGATGGGAAGAGACCCAGTACTTC
TRBV5-1	TRBJ1-1	-	-	CASRYRSTNTEAFF	TGCGCCAGCAGATATAGAAGCACCAACACTGAAGCTTTCTTT
TRBV9	TRBJ2-2	-	-	CASSDPRRGPNTGELFF	TGTGCCAGCAGCGACCCTCGGCGGGGGCCTAACACCGGGGAGCTGTTTTTT
TRBV11-2	TRBJ2-7	-	few	CASSPNSGEQYF	TGTGCCAGCAGCCCAAACAGTGGCGAGCAGTACTTC
TRBV5-1	TRBJ2-4	-	once	CASRPEGGQRNIQYF	TGCGCCAGCAGACCTGAGGGGGGGCAACGAAACATTCAGTACTTC
TRBV2	TRBJ1-2	TRBD1	-	CARLRDRQVSNVYGYTF	TGTGCCAGGCTCAGGGACAGGCAAGTGTCAAATGTTTATGGCTACACCTTC
TRBV6-5	TRBJ2-7	-	-	CASSRSTGNYEQYF	TGTGCCAGCAGCCGGAGCACAGGGAACTACGAGCAGTACTTC
TRBV5-1	TRBJ1-2	TRBD1	once	CASTDREGYGYTF	TGCGCCAGTACCGACAGGGAAGGCTATGGCTACACCTTC
TRBV7-9	TRBJ1-1	TRBD1	once	CASSLAQGSEAFF	TGTGCCAGCAGCTTAGCACAGGGGTCTGAAGCTTTCTTT
TRBV4-2	TRBJ1-5	-	-	CASSRGRHVPGLQPQHF	TGTGCCAGCAGCCGGGGACGGCATGTCCCAGGCCTACAGCCCCAGCATTTT
TRBV7-9	TRBJ2-1	TRBD1	-	CASSPQGTSSYNEQFF	TGTGCCAGCAGCCCACAGGGGACCAGCTCCTACAATGAGCAGTTCTTC
TRBV2	TRBJ2-1	TRBD2	-	CASSVGLAAYNEQFF	TGTGCCAGCAGTGTTGGACTAGCGGCCTACAATGAGCAGTTCTTC
TRBV5-1	TRBJ1-4	-	-	CASSLGEIGEKLFF	TGCGCCAGCAGCTTGGGGGAAATAGGGGAAAAACTGTTTTTT
TRBV5-4	TRBJ2-2	-	-	CASTPYTGNTGELFF	TGTGCCAGCACTCCCTACACGGGGAACACCGGGGAGCTGTTTTTT
TRBV25-1	TRBJ1-1	-	-	CASSDLGKSTEAFF	TGTGCCAGCAGTGATTTAGGGAAATCGACTGAAGCTTTCTTT
TRBV10-3	TRBJ1-5	-	-	CAISDPPGVGPYQPQHF	TGTGCCATCAGTGACCCCCCCGGGGTTGGGCCTTATCAGCCCCAGCATTTT
TRBV2	TRBJ2-1	TRBD1	-	CASSPIWTGKNEQFF	TGTGCCAGCAGTCCTATTTGGACAGGGAAGAATGAGCAGTTCTTC
TRBV4-2	TRBJ2-7	TRBD1	-	CASSLGQGYEQYF	TGTGCCAGCAGCCTGGGACAGGGTTACGAGCAGTACTTC
TRBV6-1	TRBJ1-1	-	-	CASSEAIYTEAFF	TGTGCCAGCAGTGAGGCCATTTACACTGAAGCTTTCTTT